The clone carrying this T cell receptor beta chain was recorded only once. Its antigen is not known. This sample is drawn from a study of Tregs in tolerant kidney transplant recipients. The germline CDR1 and CDR2 sequences are SEHNR and FQNEAQ (reference sequence). The CDR3 is made up of 15 amino acids. The junction had 9 bases not matched to a gene; V was cut back by 7 bases and J by 0 bases. The study's findings and limits: The most relevant donor-specific Treg TCRbeta repertoire apparently came from expansion with activated donor B cells.

Only in-frame clones appear in the TCRdb table, and some are missing; sequencing was by immunoSEQ multiplex PCR. The table shows some 240,000 clones, with approximately 84% occurring only once. The sample comprised CD4+ T cells from blood. The receptor's source is a human donor in good health. The rearrangement joins TRBV7-9 to TRBJ2-7, with TRBD1 matching over 7 bases. Here the CDR3 DNA reads TGTGCCAGCACCAAAAAGGGGGCCAGCTCCTACGAGCAGTACTTC. This codes for CASTKKGASSYEQYF.